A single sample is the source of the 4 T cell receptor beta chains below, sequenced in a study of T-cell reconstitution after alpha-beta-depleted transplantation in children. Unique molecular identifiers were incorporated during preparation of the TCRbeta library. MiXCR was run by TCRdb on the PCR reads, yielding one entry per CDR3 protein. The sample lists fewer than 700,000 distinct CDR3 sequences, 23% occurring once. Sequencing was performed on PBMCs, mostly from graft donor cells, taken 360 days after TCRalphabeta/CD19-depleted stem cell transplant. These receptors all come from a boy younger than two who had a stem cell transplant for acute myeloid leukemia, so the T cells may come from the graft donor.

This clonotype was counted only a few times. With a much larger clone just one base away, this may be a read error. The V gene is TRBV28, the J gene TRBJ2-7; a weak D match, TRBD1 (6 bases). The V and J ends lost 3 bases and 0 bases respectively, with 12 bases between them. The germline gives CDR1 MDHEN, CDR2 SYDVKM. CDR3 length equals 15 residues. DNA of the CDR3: TGTGCCAGCAGTTTCGACAGGTTGAGCTCCTACGAGCAGTACGTC. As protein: CASSFDRLSSYEQYV.

As DNA, the CDR3 is TGTGCCAGCAGCAAAGCTAATGGCTACACCTTC. This sequence encodes CASSKANGYTF. This chain joins TRBV21-1 and TRBJ1-2. TRBV21-1 is a listed pseudogene. This CDR3 comprises 11 residues.

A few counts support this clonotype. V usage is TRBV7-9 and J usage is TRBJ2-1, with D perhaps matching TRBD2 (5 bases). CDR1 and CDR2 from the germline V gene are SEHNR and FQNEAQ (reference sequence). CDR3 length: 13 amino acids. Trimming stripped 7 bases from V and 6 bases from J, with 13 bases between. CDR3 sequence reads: CASIVPGGNEQFF. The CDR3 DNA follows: TGTGCCAGCATCGTCCCTGGAGGCAATGAGCAGTTCTTC.

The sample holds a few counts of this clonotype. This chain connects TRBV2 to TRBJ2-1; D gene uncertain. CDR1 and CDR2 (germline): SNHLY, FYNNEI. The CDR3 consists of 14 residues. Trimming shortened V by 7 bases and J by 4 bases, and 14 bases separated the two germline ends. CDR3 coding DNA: TGTGCCAGCACGGAAGAGCTATCTTACAATGAGCAGTTCTTC. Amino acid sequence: CASTEELSYNEQFF.